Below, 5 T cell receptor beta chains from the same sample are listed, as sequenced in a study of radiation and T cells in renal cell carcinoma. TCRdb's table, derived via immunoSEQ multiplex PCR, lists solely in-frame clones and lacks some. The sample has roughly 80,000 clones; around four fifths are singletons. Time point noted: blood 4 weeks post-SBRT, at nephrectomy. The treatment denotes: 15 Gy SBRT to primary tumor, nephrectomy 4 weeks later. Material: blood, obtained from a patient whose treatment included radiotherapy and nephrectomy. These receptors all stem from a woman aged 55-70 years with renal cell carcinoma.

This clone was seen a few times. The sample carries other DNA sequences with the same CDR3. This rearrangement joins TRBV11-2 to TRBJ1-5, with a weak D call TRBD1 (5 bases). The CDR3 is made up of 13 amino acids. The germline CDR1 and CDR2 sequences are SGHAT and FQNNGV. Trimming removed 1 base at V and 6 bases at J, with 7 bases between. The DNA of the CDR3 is TGTGCCAGCAGCTTAGGGAGGGGTCAGCCCCAGCATTTT. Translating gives CASSLGRGQPQHF.

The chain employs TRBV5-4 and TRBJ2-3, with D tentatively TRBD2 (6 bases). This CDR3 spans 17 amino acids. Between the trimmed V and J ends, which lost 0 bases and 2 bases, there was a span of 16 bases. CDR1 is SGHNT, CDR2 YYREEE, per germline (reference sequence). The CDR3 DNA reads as TGTGCCAGCAGCTTGGCCGGGGGTCCCTTTTCCACAGATACGCAGTATTTT. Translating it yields CASSLAGGPFSTDTQYF.

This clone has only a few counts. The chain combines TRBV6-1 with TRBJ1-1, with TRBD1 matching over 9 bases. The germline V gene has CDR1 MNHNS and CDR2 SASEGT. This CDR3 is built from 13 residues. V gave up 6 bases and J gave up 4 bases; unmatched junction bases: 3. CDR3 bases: TGTGCCAGCAGACGACAGGGGGGCACTGAAGCTTTCTTT. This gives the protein CASRRQGGTEAFF.

In DNA form, the CDR3 reads TGTGCCAGCACCACAGGGACCGGGGTCGGTGGCTACACCTTC. This translates into CASTTGTGVGGYTF. V gene TRBV28 combines with J gene TRBJ1-2; TRBD1 is a possible D gene (6 bases). Trimming took 7 bases from V and 7 from J, leaving 19 bases between them. From germline, CDR1 is MDHEN and CDR2 SYDVKM. The CDR3 length is 14 residues.

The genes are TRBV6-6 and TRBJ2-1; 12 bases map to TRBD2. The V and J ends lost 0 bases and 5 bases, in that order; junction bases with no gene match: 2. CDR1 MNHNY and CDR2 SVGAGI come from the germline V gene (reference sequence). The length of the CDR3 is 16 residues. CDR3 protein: CASSYSASGGDNEQFF. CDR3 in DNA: TGTGCCAGCAGTTACTCGGCTAGCGGGGGGGACAATGAGCAGTTCTTC.